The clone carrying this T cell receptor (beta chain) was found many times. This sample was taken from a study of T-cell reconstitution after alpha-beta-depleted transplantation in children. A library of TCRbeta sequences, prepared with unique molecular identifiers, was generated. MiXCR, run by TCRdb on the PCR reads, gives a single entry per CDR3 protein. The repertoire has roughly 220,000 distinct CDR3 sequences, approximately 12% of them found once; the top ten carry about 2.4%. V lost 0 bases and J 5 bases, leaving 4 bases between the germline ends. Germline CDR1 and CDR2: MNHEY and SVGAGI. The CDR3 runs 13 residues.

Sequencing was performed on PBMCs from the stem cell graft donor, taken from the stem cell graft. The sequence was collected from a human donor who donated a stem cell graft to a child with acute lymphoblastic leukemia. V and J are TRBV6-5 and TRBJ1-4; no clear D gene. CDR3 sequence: CASSYSTNEKLFF. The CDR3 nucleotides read TGTGCCAGCAGTTACTCGACGAATGAAAAACTGTTTTTT.